This T cell receptor beta chain was sequenced for a study of Graves' ophthalmopathy and Graves' hyperthyroidism. This CDR3 spans 15 amino acids. Trimming removed 8 bases at V and 3 bases at J, with 19 bases between. The V gene's germline CDR1 is MNHEY and CDR2 SVGAGI. This clonotype was found many times. RNA transcripts were the template, and TCR beta CDR3 regions were amplified from them. A first-round RT-PCR used HTBI primers, followed by a second-round multiplex PCR. TCRdb fed the multiplex PCR reads into MiXCR, producing one record per CDR3 protein. The data show a few hundred thousand distinct CDR3 sequences, 17% seen once. As diagnostic evidence, clinical symptoms, serum thyroxine, TRAb, thyroid ultrasound and orbital computed tomography were relied upon.

This TCR was recovered from an adult woman with stable Graves' hyperthyroidism. Sequencing was performed on peripheral blood. The rearrangement uses TRBV6-5 and TRBJ2-5; D uncertain. DNA of the CDR3: TGTGCCAGCCTGGCGAGCCGAACTCTGAAAGAGACCCAGTACTTC. This translates into CASLASRTLKETQYF.